The 17 T cell receptor beta chains presented below share a single source sample, sequenced in a study of T cell responses to AZD1222 COVID-19 vaccine. Method: immunoSEQ multiplex PCR; TCRdb's copy keeps in-frame clones and lacks some. The sample shows tens of thousands of clones, roughly four fifths of them seen only once. The material was peripheral blood, obtained 28 days after the second AZD1222 dose. The receptors here all came from an adult who received the AZD1222 COVID-19 vaccine.

V and J are TRBV4-2 and TRBJ1-1; tentative D call: TRBD1 (5 bases). CDR1 and CDR2 from the germline V gene are LGHNA and YNFKEQ. This CDR3 has 18 amino acids. The ends were cut back, 3 bases at V and 4 bases at J, with 24 bases in the middle. The CDR3 spells CASSQTTGTPLGGTEAFF. CDR3 sequence (DNA): TGTGCCAGCAGCCAGACCACCGGGACTCCCTTGGGGGGCACTGAAGCTTTCTTT.

The V call is TRBV5-6, the J call TRBJ2-5; TRBD2 is a possible D gene (6 bases). CDR3 length: 17 amino acids. V was trimmed by 0 bases and J by 3 bases, leaving 18 bases between them. Germline V gene lookup returns CDR1 SGHDT and CDR2 YYEEEE. The CDR3 DNA reads TGTGCCAGCAGCTTGGCCATCTTGGCTAGCGCCAAAGAGACCCAGTACTTC. Translating it yields CASSLAILASAKETQYF. The complete variable domain, with remaining parts taken from reference TRBV5-6 and TRBJ2-5, reads DAGVTQSPTHLIKTRGQQVTLRCSPKSGHDTVSWYQQALGQGPQFIFQYYEEEERQRGNFPDRFSGHQFPNYSSELNVNALLLGDSALYLCASSLAILASAKETQYFGPGTRLLVL.

The sample holds a few counts of this clone. V is TRBV5-4 and J is TRBJ2-1; 11 nucleotides align to TRBD2. V was clipped by 5 bases and J by 0 bases; unmatched bases: 7. Germline CDR1 and CDR2: SGHNT and YYREEE (reference sequence). The CDR3 totals 17 residues. The CDR3 sequence is CASSLAGGRSSYNEQFF. The CDR3 coding sequence is TGTGCCAGCAGTCTAGCGGGAGGCCGATCCTCCTACAATGAGCAGTTCTTC.

This clone was recorded a few times. CDR3 residues: CAISETTVNYGYTF. CDR3 sequence (DNA): TGTGCCATCAGTGAGACAACAGTTAACTATGGCTACACCTTC. The gene calls are TRBV10-3 and TRBJ1-2; no clear D. Germline loops: CDR1 ENHRY, CDR2 SYGVKD. V lost 2 bases and J 1 base, leaving 8 bases between the germline ends. The CDR3 is 14 residues long.

V gene TRBV28 combines with J gene TRBJ1-1; tentative D call: TRBD1 (6 bases). Germline V gene data show CDR1 as MDHEN and CDR2 as SYDVKM. There are 14 residues in the CDR3. Trimming pared 4 bases from V and 12 bases from J, leaving 21 bases between. The CDR3 region has the DNA TGTGCCAGCAGTTGGGGCCCCGCAGGCGGGGGGCCTTTCTTT. Protein: CASSWGPAGGGPFF.

The chain recombines TRBV5-1 with TRBJ2-5; 7 bases line up with TRBD2. The CDR3 totals 14 residues. J lost 4 bases, V lost 0 bases, and 3 bases had no gene match. Per germline, CDR1 SGHRS and CDR2 YFSETQ. CDR3 residues: CASSLALAGETQYF. CDR3 nucleotide sequence: TGCGCCAGCAGCTTGGCGTTAGCGGGAGAGACCCAGTACTTC.

The chain uses TRBV28 and TRBJ1-1; 8 nucleotides line up with TRBD1. Trimming removed 9 bases from V and 4 bases from J; junction bases left unmatched: 4. The CDR3 length is 12 residues. Germline CDR1 is MDHEN and CDR2 is SYDVKM. CDR3 nucleotides: TGTGCCAGTGACAGGGGCTCCACTGAAGCTTTCTTT. It yields the protein CASDRGSTEAFF.

The chain joins TRBV7-9 to TRBJ1-2; 9 nucleotides line up with TRBD1. Unmatched junction bases numbered 3, after V lost 1 base and J lost 6 bases. The CDR3 is made up of 14 amino acids. Germline V gene lookup returns CDR1 SEHNR and CDR2 FQNEAQ (reference sequence). The CDR3 DNA reads TGTGCCAGCAGCTTAGGGGGACAGGGAAATGGCTACACCTTC. It translates to CASSLGGQGNGYTF.

The rearrangement uses TRBV11-2 and TRBJ1-2; D uncertain. Germline CDR1 and CDR2: SGHAT and FQNNGV. Trimming took 0 bases from V and 4 from J, leaving 3 bases between them. The CDR3 runs 12 residues. The CDR3 DNA reads as TGTGCCAGCAGCTTAGAAGGCTATGGCTACACCTTC. Protein product: CASSLEGYGYTF.

This chain joins TRBV30 and TRBJ2-7; TRBD2 agrees at 11 bases. Germline loops: CDR1 GTSNPN, CDR2 SVGIG (reference sequence). The V segment lost 5 bases and the J segment 1 base; nucleotides outside the gene matches: 4. This CDR3 has 14 amino acids. CDR3 region: CAWGLAGGSYEQYF. CDR3 DNA: TGTGCCTGGGGGCTAGCGGGAGGATCCTACGAGCAGTACTTC.

This chain connects TRBV7-9 to TRBJ2-1; possibly TRBD1 or TRBD2 for D (6 bases each). Per the germline V gene, CDR1 is SEHNR and CDR2 is FQNEAQ (reference sequence). This CDR3 contains 15 residues. Between the trimmed V and J ends, which lost 2 bases and 7 bases, there was a span of 15 bases. The CDR3 sequence: CASSLWRGDRNEQFF. The CDR3 DNA is TGTGCCAGCAGCTTATGGAGGGGGGATAGGAATGAGCAGTTCTTC.

This clone appeared a single time. The chain combines TRBV19 with TRBJ1-2, with 10 bases that match TRBD1. This CDR3 is built from 18 residues. J lost 7 bases, V lost 5 bases, and 19 bases had no gene match. Germline CDR1 is LNHDA and CDR2 is SQIVND (reference sequence). CDR3 sequence (DNA): TGTGCCAGTAGTTCCCCACGACAGGGGGCTGTTTATCTTCGTGGCTACACCTTC. This translates into CASSSPRQGAVYLRGYTF.

Only a few counts were recorded for this clone. The chain uses TRBV30 and TRBJ1-2; D call uncertain. Germline V gene lookup returns CDR1 GTSNPN and CDR2 SVGIG (reference sequence). CDR3 size: 13 residues. Trimming removed 5 bases at V and 11 bases at J, with 21 bases between. The DNA for the CDR3 is TGTGCCTGGGTGCCGGGGAGACAATCGCGTTACACCTTC. Amino acid sequence: CAWVPGRQSRYTF.

The V call is TRBV2, the J call TRBJ1-1, with D hard to call. CDR3 size: 15 residues. Trimming shortened V by 3 bases and J by 1 base, and 12 bases separated the two germline ends. The germline CDR1 and CDR2 sequences are SNHLY and FYNNEI. This chain's CDR3 is CASSELGQSNTEAFF. The CDR3 DNA follows: TGTGCCAGCAGTGAGTTAGGGCAGTCGAACACTGAAGCTTTCTTT.

V is TRBV3-1 (or the pseudogene TRBV3-2) and J is TRBJ1-1; TRBD1 matches 9 bases. CDR1 is LGHDT and CDR2 is YNNKEL in the germline V gene (reference sequence). V dropped 4 bases and J dropped 11; count of bases not matched to a gene: 8. This CDR3 contains 13 residues. In DNA, the CDR3 is TGTGCCAGCAGCCCTACAGGGGGCTATTGGGCTTTCTTT. Encoded protein: CASSPTGGYWAFF.

The chain employs TRBV6-5 and TRBJ1-2; 7 bases match TRBD1. In germline, CDR1 is MNHEY, CDR2 SVGAGI. V trimming: 4 bases; J trimming: 3 bases; junction bases outside the gene matches: 8. The CDR3 loop spans 15 amino acids. In DNA, the CDR3 is TGTGCCAGCAGTTCGACAGGGACGGTGGACTATGGCTACACCTTC. It specifies CASSSTGTVDYGYTF.

The V and J genes are TRBV4-3 and TRBJ2-1; either TRBD1 or TRBD2 may supply D (5 bases each). The CDR3 runs 14 residues. Trimming cost V 0 bases and J 10 bases, with 13 bases left between them. Germline assignment: CDR1 LGHNA and CDR2 YSLEER. CDR3 sequence reads: CASSQEVGTVEQFF. The CDR3 coding sequence is TGCGCCAGCAGCCAAGAGGTAGGGACCGTCGAGCAGTTCTTC.